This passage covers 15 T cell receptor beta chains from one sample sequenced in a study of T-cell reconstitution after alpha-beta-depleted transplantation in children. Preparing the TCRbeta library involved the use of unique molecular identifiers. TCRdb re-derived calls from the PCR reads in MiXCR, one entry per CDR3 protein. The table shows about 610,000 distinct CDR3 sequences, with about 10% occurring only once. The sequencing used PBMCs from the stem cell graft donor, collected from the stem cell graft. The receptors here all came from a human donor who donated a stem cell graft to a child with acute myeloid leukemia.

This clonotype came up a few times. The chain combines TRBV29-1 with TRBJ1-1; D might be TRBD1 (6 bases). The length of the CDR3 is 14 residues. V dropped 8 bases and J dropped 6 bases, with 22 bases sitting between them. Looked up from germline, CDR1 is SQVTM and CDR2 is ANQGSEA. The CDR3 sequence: CSTARGRGPAEAFF. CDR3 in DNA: TGCAGCACGGCCCGGGGCAGGGGCCCAGCTGAAGCTTTCTTT.

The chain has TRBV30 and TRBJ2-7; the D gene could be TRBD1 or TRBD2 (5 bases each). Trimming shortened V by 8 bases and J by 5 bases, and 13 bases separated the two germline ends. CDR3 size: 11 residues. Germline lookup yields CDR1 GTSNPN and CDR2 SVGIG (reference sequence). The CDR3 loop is CARRAGNEQYF. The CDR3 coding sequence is TGTGCCCGGCGGGCAGGGAACGAGCAGTACTTC.

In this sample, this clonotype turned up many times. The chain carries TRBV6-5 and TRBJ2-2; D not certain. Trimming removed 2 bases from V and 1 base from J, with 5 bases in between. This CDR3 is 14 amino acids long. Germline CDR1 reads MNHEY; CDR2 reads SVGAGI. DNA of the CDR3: TGTGCCAGCAGTTACAGGCAGAACACCGGGGAGCTGTTTTTT. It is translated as CASSYRQNTGELFF.

The CDR3 nucleotides read TGCAGCGCATTAGCCCCGGGGAGGGACTATGGCTACACCTTC. It codes for CSALAPGRDYGYTF. This chain links TRBV29-1 with TRBJ1-2, with D unclear. This CDR3 has 14 amino acids. Germline loops: CDR1 SQVTM, CDR2 ANQGSEA. Trimming cost V 7 bases and J 3 bases, with 18 bases left between them.

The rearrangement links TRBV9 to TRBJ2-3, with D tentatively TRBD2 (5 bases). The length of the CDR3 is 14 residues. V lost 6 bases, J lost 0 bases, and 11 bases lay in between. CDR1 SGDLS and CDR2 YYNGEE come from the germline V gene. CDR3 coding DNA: TGTGCCAGCAACCGGGCGGGTAGCACAGATACGCAGTATTTT. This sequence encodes CASNRAGSTDTQYF.

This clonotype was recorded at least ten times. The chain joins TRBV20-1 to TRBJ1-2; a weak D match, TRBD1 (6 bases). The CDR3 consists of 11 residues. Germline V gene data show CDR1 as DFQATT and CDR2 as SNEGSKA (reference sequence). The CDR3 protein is CTAGGQDGYTF. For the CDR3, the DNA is TGCACCGCCGGGGGGCAAGATGGCTACACCTTC.

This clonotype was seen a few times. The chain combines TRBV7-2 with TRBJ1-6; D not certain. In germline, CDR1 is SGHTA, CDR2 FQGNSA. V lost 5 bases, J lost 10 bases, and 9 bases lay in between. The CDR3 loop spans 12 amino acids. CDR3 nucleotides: TGTGCCAGCAGCACCATGGGGTCACCCCTCCACTTT. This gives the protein CASSTMGSPLHF.

CDR3: CSVVSDHTGELFF. The CDR3 DNA follows: TGCAGCGTTGTTAGCGACCACACCGGGGAGCTGTTTTTT. This rearrangement joins TRBV29-1 to TRBJ2-2; perhaps TRBD2 as D (5 bases). With 4 bases removed from V and 3 bases from J, the gap between germline ends came to 9 bases. This CDR3 has 13 amino acids. In germline, CDR1 is SQVTM, CDR2 ANQGSEA.

The CDR3 sequence: CASSLDVETQYF. The CDR3, as DNA: TGCGCCAGCAGCTTGGATGTGGAGACCCAGTACTTC. The rearrangement joins TRBV5-1 to TRBJ2-5; D gene unclear. There are 12 residues in the CDR3. Germline CDR1 SGHRS, CDR2 YFSETQ. Trimming took 0 bases from V and 5 from J, leaving 5 bases between them.

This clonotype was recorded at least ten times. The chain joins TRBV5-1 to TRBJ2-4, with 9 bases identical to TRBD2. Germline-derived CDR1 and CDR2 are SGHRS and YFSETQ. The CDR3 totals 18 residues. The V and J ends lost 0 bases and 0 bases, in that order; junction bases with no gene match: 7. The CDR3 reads CASSLAPASGVAKNIQYF. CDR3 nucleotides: TGCGCCAGCAGCTTGGCCCCTGCTAGCGGGGTAGCCAAAAACATTCAGTACTTC.

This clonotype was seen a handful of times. CDR3 nucleotide sequence: TGTGCCAGCAGCGACCGACTAGCGCGTAGCACAGATACGCAGTATTTT. Amino acid sequence: CASSDRLARSTDTQYF. V is TRBV7-3 and J is TRBJ2-3; 8 nucleotides align to TRBD2. The V and J ends lost 5 bases and 0 bases, in that order; junction bases with no gene match: 7. This CDR3 is built from 16 residues. Germline CDR1 and CDR2: SGHTA and FQGTGA.

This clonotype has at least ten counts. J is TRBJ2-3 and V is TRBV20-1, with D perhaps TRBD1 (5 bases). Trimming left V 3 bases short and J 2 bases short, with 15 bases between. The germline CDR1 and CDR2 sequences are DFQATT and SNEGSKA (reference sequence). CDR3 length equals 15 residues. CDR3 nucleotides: TGCAGTGCTAGCCCCCTTTGGGGCTACACAGATACGCAGTATTTT. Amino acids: CSASPLWGYTDTQYF.

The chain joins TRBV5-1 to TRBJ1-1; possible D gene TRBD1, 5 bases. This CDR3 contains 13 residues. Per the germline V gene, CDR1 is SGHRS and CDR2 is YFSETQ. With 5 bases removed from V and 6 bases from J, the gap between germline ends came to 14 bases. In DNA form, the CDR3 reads TGCGCCAGCAGTCAGGGTAGAGACTCTGAAGCTTTCTTT. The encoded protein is CASSQGRDSEAFF.

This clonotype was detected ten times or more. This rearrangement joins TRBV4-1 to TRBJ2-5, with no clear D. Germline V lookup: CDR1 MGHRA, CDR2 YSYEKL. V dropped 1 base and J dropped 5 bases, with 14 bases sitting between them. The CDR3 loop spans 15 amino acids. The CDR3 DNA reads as TGCGCCAGCAGCCAAGTCCCCCCCATCGGGGAGACCCAGTACTTC. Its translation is CASSQVPPIGETQYF.

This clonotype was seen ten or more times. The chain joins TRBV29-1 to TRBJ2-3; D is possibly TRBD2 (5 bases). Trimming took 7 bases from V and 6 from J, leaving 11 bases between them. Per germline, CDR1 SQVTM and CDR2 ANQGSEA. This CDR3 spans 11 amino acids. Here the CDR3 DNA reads TGCAGCGGAGGGCCCCTGGATACGCAGTATTTT. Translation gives CSGGPLDTQYF.